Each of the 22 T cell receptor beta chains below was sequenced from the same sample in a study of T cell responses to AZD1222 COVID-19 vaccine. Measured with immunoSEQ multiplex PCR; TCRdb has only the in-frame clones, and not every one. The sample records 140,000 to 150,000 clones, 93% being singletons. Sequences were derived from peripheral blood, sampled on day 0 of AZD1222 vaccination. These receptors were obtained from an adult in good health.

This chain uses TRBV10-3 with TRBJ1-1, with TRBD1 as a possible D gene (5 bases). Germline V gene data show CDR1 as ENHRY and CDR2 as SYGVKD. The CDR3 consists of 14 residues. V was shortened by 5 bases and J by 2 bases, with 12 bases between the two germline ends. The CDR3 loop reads CAISSGTPNTEAFF. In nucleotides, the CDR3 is TGTGCCATCAGTTCCGGGACGCCTAACACTGAAGCTTTCTTT.

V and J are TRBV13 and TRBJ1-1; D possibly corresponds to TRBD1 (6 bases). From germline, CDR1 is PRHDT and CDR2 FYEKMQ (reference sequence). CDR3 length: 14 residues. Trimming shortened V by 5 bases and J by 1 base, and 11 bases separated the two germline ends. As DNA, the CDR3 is TGTGCCAGCAGCGCCGGGACACCGAACACTGAAGCTTTCTTT. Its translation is CASSAGTPNTEAFF.

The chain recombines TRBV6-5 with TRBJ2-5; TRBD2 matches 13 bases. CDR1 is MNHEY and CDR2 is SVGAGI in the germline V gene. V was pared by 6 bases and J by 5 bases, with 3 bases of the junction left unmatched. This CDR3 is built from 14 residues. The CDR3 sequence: CASSGLAGVETQYF. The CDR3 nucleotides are TGTGCCAGCAGCGGACTAGCGGGAGTTGAGACCCAGTACTTC.

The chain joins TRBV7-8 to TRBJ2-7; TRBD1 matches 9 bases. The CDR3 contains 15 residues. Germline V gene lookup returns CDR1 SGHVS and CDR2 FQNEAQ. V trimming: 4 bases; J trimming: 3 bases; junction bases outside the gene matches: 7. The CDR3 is CASSSRQGGRYEQYF. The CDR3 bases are TGTGCCAGCAGCTCGAGACAGGGGGGTCGCTACGAGCAGTACTTC.

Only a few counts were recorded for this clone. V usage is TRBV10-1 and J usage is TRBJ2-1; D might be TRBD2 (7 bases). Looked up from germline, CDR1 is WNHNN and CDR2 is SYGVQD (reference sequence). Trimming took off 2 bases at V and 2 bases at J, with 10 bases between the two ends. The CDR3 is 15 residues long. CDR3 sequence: CASSEREGAYNEQFF. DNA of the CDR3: TGCGCCAGCAGTGAGAGGGAGGGGGCCTACAATGAGCAGTTCTTC.

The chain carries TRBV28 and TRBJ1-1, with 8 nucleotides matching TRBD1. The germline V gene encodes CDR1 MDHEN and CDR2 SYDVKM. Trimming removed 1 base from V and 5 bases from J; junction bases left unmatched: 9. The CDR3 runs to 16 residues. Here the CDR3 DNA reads TGTGCCAGCAGTTTATTCGGACAGGGCGGTTTGACTGAAGCTTTCTTT. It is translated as CASSLFGQGGLTEAFF.

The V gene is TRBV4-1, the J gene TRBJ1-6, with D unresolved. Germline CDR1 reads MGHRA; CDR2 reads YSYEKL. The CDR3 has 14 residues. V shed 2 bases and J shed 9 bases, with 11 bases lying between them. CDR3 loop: CASSQLGPVSPLHF. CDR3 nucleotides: TGCGCCAGCAGCCAACTAGGACCGGTTTCACCCCTCCACTTT.

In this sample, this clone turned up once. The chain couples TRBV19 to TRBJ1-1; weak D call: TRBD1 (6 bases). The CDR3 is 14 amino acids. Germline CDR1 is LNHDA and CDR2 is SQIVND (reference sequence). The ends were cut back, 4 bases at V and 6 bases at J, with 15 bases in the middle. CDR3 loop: CASSTLPRGSEAFF. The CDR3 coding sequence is TGTGCCAGTAGTACCCTCCCGAGGGGGTCTGAAGCTTTCTTT. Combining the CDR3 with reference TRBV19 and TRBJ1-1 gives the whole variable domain DGGITQSPKYLFRKEGQNVTLSCEQNLNHDAMYWYRQDPGQGLRLIYYSQIVNDFQKGDIAEGYSVSREKKESFPLTVTSAQKNPTAFYLCASSTLPRGSEAFFGQGTRLTVV.

The CDR3 region is CASSWLTGPHYGNTIYF. In DNA form, the CDR3 reads TGTGCCAGCAGCTGGTTGACAGGGCCGCACTATGGAAACACCATATATTTT. V usage is TRBV5-6 and J usage is TRBJ1-3; 7 bases agree with TRBD1. Germline V gene lookup returns CDR1 SGHDT and CDR2 YYEEEE. The CDR3 length is 17 residues. The ends lost 3 bases at V and 3 bases at J; junction bases unmatched: 12.

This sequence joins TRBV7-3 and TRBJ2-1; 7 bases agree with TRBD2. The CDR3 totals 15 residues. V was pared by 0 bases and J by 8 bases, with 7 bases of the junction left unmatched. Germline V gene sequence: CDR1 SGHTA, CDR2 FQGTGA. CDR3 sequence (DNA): TGTGCCAGCAGCTTAACGCCGACTAGCCTCCATGAGCAGTTCTTC. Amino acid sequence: CASSLTPTSLHEQFF.

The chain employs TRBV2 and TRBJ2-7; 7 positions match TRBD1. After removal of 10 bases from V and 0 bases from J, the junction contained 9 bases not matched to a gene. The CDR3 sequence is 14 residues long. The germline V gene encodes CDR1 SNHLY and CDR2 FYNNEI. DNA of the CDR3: TGTGCCACAGGTCCGGACAGGAGCTCCTACGAGCAGTACTTC. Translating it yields CATGPDRSSYEQYF.

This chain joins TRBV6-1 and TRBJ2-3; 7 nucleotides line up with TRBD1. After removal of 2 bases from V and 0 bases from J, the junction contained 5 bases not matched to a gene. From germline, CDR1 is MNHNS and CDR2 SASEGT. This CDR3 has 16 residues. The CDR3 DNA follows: TGTGCCAGCAGTGAAACCGGGACAGAAAGCACAGATACGCAGTATTTT. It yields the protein CASSETGTESTDTQYF.

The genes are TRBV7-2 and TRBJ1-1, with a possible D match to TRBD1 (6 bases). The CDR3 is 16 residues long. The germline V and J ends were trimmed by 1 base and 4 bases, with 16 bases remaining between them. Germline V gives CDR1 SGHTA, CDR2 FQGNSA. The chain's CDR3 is CASSLEGGGEVTEAFF. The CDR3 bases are TGTGCCAGCAGCTTAGAGGGGGGGGGCGAAGTCACTGAAGCTTTCTTT.

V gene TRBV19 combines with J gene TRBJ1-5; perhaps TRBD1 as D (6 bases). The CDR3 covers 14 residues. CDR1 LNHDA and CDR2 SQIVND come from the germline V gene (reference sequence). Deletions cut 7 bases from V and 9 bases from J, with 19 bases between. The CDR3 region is CASKRDAGQRPQHF. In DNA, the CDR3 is TGTGCCAGTAAGAGGGACGCGGGACAAAGGCCCCAGCATTTT. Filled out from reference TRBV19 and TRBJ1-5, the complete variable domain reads DGGITQSPKYLFRKEGQNVTLSCEQNLNHDAMYWYRQDPGQGLRLIYYSQIVNDFQKGDIAEGYSVSREKKESFPLTVTSAQKNPTAFYLCASKRDAGQRPQHFGDGTRLSIL.

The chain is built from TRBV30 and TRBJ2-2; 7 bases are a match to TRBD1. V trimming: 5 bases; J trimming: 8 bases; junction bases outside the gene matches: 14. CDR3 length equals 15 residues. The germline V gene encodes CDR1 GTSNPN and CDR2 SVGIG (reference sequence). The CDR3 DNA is TGTGCCTGGCTAATGAGGCAGGGGGAATCTGGGGAGCTGTTTTTT. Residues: CAWLMRQGESGELFF.

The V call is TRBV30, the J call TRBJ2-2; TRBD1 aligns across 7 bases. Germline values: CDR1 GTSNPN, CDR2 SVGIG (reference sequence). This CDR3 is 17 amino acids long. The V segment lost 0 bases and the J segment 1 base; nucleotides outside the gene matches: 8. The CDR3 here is CAWSVRTGSVNTGELFF. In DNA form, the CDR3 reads TGTGCCTGGAGTGTAAGGACAGGTAGCGTGAACACCGGGGAGCTGTTTTTT.

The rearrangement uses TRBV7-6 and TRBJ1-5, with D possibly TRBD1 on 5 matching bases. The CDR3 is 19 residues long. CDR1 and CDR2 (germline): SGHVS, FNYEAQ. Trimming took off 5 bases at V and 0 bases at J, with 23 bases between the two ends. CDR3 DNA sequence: TGTGCCAGCAGCCCCTCCTCCTACAGGTCCTGTGATAGCAATCAGCCCCAGCATTTT. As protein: CASSPSSYRSCDSNQPQHF.

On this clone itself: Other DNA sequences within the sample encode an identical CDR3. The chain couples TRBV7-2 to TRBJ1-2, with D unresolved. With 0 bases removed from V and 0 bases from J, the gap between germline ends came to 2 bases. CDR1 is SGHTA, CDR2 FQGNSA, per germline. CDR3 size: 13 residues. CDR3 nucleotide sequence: TGTGCCAGCAGCTTAGCGGCTAACTATGGCTACACCTTC. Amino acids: CASSLAANYGYTF.

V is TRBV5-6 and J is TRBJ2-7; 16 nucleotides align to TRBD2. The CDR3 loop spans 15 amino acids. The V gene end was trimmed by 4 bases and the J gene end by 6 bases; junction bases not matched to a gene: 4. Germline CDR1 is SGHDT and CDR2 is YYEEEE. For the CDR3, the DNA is TGTGCCAGCAGCCCGGGACTAGCGGGAGGGCTCGAGCAGTACTTC. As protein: CASSPGLAGGLEQYF.

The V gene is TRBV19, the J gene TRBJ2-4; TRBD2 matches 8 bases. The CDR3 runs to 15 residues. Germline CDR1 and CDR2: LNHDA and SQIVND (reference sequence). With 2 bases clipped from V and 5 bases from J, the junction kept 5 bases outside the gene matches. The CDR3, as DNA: TGTGCCAGTAGTATAATTGGGCGGGGGGAAAACATTCAGTACTTC. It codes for CASSIIGRGENIQYF.

CDR3 nucleotides: TGTGCCAGCTCACCAGGGGACAGTACCTACAATGAGCAGTTCTTC. Translating gives CASSPGDSTYNEQFF. V usage is TRBV18 and J usage is TRBJ2-1, with 7 bases identical to TRBD1. Germline assignment: CDR1 KGHSH and CDR2 LQKENI. CDR3 size: 15 residues. V trimming: 2 bases; J trimming: 2 bases; junction bases outside the gene matches: 3. Complete variable domain (other parts from reference TRBV18 and TRBJ2-1): NAGVMQNPRHLVRRRGQEARLRCSPMKGHSHVYWYRQLPEEGLKFMVYLQKENIIDESGMPKERFSAEFPKEGPSILRIQQVVRGDSAAYFCASSPGDSTYNEQFFGPGTRLTVL.

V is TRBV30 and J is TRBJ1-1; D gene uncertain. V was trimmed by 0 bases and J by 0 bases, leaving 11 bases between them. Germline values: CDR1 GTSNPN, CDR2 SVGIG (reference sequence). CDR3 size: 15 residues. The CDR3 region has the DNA TGTGCCTGGAGTGTACGGCTGCTCATGAACACTGAAGCTTTCTTT. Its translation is CAWSVRLLMNTEAFF.